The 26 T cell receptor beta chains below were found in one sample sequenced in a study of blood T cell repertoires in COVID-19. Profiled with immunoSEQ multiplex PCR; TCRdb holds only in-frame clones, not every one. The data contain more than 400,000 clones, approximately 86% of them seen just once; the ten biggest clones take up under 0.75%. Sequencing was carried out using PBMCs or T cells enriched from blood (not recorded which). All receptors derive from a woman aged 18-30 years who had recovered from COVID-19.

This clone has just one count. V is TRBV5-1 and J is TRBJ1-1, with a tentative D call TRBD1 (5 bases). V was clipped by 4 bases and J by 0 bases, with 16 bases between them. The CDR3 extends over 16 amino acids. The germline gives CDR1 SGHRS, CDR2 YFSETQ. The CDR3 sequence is CASSPELGGVNTEAFF. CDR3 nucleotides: TGCGCCAGCAGCCCGGAGTTGGGGGGTGTGAACACTGAAGCTTTCTTT.

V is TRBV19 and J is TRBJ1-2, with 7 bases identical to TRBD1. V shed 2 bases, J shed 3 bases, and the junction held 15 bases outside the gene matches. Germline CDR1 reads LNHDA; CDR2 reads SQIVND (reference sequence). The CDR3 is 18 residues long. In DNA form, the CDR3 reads TGTGCCAGTAGTATACGCCCGGGACAGCCGCATCTCTACTATGGCTACACCTTC. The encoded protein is CASSIRPGQPHLYYGYTF.

This CDR3 reads CASSPLRGSSTDTQYF. DNA for the CDR3: TGTGCCAGCAGCCCCCTGCGGGGGTCGAGCACAGATACGCAGTATTTT. The gene calls are TRBV11-2 and TRBJ2-3; 7 nucleotides line up with TRBD2. CDR1 and CDR2 from the germline V gene are SGHAT and FQNNGV. The V gene end was trimmed by 5 bases and the J gene end by 0 bases; junction bases not matched to a gene: 8. This CDR3 comprises 16 residues.

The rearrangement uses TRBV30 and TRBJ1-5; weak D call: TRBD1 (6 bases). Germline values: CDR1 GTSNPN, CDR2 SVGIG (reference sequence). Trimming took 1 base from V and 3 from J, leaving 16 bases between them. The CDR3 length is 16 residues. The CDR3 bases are TGTGCCTGGAGTGGGGGCGGAGGGGGGGACAATCAGCCCCAGCATTTT. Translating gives CAWSGGGGGDNQPQHF.

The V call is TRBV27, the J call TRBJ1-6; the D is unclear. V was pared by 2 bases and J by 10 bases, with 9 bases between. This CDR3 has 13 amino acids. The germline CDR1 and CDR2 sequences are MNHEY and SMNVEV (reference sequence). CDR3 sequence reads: CASSLVPISPLHF. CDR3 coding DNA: TGTGCCAGCAGTTTAGTCCCCATCTCACCCCTCCACTTT.

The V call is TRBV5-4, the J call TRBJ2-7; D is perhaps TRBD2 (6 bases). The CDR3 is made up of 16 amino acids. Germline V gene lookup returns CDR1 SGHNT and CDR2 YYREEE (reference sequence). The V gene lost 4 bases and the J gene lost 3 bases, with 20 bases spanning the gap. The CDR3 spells CASSPAPQVGGYEQYF. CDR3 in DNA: TGTGCCAGCAGCCCTGCACCACAGGTCGGGGGCTACGAGCAGTACTTC.

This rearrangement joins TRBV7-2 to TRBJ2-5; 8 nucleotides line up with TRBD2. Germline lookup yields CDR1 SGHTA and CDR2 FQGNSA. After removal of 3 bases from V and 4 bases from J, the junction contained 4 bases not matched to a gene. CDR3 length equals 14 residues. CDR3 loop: CASSLQRGRETQYF. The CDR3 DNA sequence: TGTGCCAGCAGCTTGCAGCGGGGGCGAGAGACCCAGTACTTC. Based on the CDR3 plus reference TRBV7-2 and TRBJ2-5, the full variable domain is GAGVSQSPSNKVTEKGKDVELRCDPISGHTALYWYRQSLGQGLEFLIYFQGNSAPDKSGLPSDRFSAERTGGSVSTLTIQRTQQEDSAVYLCASSLQRGRETQYFGPGTRLLVL.

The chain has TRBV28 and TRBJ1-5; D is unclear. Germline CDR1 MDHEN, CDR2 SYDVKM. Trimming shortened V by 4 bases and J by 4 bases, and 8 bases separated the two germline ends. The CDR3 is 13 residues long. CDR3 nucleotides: TGTGCCAGCAGTTCTGACGGGAATCAGCCCCAGCATTTT. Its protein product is CASSSDGNQPQHF.

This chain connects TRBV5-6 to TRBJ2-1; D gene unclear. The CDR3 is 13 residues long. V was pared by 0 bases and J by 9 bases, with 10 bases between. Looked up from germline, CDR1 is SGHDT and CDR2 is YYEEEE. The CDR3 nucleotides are TGTGCCAGCAGCTTGGTAAGCGAGACTGAGCAGTTCTTC. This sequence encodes CASSLVSETEQFF.

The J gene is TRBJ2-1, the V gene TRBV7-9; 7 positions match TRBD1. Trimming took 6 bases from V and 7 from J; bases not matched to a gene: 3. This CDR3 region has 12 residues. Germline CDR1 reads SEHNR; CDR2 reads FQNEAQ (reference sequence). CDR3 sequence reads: CASSVRGNEQFF. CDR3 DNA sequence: TGTGCCAGCAGTGTCAGGGGGAATGAGCAGTTCTTC.

The DNA of the CDR3 is TGTGCCAGCAGCTCCCTTCGGGGTAGCCGATCCTCCTACGAGCAGTACTTC. As protein: CASSSLRGSRSSYEQYF. This sequence joins TRBV7-9 and TRBJ2-7; tentative D call: TRBD2 (5 bases). Germline-derived CDR1 and CDR2 are SEHNR and FQNEAQ (reference sequence). The V and J ends lost 4 bases and 0 bases respectively, with 19 bases between them. This CDR3 has 17 amino acids.

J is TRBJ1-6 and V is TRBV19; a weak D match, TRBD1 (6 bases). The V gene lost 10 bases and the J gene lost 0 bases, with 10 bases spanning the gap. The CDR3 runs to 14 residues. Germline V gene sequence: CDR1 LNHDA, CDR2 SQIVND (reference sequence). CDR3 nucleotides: TGTGCCACCGGACAGAGCTCCTATAATTCACCCCTCCACTTT. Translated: CATGQSSYNSPLHF.

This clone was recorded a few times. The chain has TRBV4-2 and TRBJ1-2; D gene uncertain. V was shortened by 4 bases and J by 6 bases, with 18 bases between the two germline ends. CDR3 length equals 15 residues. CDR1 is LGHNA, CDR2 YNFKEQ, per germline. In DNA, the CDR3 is TGTGCCAGCAGCCGAATCGCCGGGAACACCGATGGCTACACCTTC. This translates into CASSRIAGNTDGYTF.

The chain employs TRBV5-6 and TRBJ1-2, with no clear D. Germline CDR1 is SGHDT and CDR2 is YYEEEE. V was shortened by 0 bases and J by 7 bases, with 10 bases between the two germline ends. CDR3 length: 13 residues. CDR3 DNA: TGTGCCAGCAGCTTGGGAGTACCGGGTGGCTACACCTTC. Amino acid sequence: CASSLGVPGGYTF.

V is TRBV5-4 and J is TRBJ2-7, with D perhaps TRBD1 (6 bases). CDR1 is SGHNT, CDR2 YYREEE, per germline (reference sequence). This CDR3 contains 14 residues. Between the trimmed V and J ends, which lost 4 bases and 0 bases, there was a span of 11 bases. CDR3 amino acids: CASSPDRFSYEQYF. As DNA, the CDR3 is TGTGCCAGCAGCCCCGACAGGTTCTCCTACGAGCAGTACTTC.

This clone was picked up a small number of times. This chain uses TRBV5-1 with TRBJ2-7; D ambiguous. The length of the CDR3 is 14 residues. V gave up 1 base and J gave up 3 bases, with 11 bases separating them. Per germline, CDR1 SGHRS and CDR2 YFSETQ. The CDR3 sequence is CASSLSPTVYEQYF. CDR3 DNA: TGCGCCAGCAGCTTGAGCCCCACGGTCTACGAGCAGTACTTC.

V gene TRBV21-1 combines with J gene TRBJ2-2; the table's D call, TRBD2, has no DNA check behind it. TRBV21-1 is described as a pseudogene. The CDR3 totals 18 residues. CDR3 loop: CASSAPTLAGGNTGELFF. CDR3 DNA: TGTGCCAGCAGCGCTCCGACCTTAGCGGGGGGGAACACCGGGGAGCTGTTTTTT.

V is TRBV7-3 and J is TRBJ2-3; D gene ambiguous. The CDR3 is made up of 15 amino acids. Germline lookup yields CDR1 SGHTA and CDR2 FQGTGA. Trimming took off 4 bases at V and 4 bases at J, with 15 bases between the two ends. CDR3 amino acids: CASSSSGSRADTQYF. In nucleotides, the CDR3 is TGTGCCAGCAGCTCATCGGGTAGCCGGGCAGATACGCAGTATTTT.

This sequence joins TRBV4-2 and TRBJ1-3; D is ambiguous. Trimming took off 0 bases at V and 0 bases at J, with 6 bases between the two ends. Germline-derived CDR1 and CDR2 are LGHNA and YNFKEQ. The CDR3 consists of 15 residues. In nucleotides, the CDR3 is TGTGCCAGCAGCCAAGATTTAAACTCTGGAAACACCATATATTTT. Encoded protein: CASSQDLNSGNTIYF.

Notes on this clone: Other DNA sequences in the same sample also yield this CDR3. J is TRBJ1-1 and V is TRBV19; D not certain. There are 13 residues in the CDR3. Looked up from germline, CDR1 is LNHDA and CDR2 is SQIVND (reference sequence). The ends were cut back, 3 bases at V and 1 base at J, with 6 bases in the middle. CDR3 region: CASSMGRNTEAFF. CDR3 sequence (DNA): TGTGCCAGTAGTATGGGCAGGAACACTGAAGCTTTCTTT.

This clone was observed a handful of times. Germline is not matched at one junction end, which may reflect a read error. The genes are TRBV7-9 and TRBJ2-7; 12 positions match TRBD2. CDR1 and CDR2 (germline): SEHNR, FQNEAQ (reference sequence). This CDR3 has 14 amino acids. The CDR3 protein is CASSLAGGTYEQYF. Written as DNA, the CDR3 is TGTGCCAGCAGCCTAGCGGGGGGGACCTACGAGCAGTACTTC. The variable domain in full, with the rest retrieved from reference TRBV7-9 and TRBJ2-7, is DTGVSQNPRHKITKRGQNVTFRCDPISEHNRLYWYRQTLGQGPEFLTYFQNEAQLEKSRLLSDRFSAERPKGSFSTLEIQRTEQGDSAMYLCASSLAGGTYEQYFGPGTRLTVT.

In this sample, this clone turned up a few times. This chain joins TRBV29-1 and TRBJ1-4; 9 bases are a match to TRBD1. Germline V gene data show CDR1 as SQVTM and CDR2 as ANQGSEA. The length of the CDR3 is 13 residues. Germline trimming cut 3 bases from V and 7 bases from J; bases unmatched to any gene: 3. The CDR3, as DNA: TGCAGCGTTGATGACAGGGGGGGTGAAAAACTGTTTTTT. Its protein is CSVDDRGGEKLFF.

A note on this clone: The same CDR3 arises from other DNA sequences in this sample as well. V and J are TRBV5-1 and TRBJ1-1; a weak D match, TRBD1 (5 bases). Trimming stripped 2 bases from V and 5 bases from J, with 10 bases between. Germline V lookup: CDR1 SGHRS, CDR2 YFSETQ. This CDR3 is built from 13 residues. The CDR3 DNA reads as TGCGCCAGCAGCTTCGGGGGAGGAACTGAAGCTTTCTTT. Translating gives CASSFGGGTEAFF.

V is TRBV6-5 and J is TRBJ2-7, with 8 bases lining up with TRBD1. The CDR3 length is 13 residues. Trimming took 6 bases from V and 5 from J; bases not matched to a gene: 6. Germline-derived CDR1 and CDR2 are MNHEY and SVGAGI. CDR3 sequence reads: CASSRGPLDEQYF. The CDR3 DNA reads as TGTGCCAGCAGCAGGGGGCCCCTCGACGAGCAGTACTTC.

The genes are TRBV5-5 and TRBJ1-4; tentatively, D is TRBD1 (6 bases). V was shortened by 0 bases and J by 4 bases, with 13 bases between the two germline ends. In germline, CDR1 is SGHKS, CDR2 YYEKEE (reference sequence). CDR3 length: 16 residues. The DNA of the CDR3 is TGTGCCAGCAGCTTGGCCGCGGGGGCCCTTAATGAAAAACTGTTTTTT. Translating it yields CASSLAAGALNEKLFF.

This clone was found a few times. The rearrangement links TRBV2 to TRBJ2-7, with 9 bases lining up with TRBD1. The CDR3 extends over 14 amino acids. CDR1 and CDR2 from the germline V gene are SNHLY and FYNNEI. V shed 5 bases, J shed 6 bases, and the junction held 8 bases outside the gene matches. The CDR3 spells CASSTTGGPSEQYF. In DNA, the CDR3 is TGTGCCAGCAGTACTACAGGGGGCCCCTCCGAGCAGTACTTC.